This record covers a single T cell receptor beta chain. Its target is unknown. This specimen belongs to a study of T cell responses to AZD1222 COVID-19 vaccine. Study observations and caveats: Of the AZD1222 recipients, only six or seven were seropositive at baseline. Only after the peak T cell response were repertoires sampled. Mostly white British, mostly female donors; authors suggested clonal diversity may be underestimated.

Here immunoSEQ multiplex PCR was the method, and the copy in TCRdb shows in-frame clones only, minus some. The sample contains roughly 24,000 clones, about 90% of which appear only once. CDR1 is LGHNT, CDR2 FRNRAP, per germline. V shed 6 bases, J shed 2 bases, and the junction held 7 bases outside the gene matches. This CDR3 is 16 amino acids long. Analyses pooled second doses at about 4 or about 12 weeks. The rearrangement links TRBV12-5 to TRBJ2-4; 10 nucleotides line up with TRBD2. Here the sequenced sample was peripheral blood, taken 28 days after the second AZD1222 dose. The sequence was collected from an adult who received the AZD1222 COVID-19 vaccine. CDR3 amino acids: CASGPSGGRPKNIQYF. The CDR3 nucleotides are TGTGCTAGTGGCCCTAGCGGGGGCCGACCCAAAAACATTCAGTACTTC.